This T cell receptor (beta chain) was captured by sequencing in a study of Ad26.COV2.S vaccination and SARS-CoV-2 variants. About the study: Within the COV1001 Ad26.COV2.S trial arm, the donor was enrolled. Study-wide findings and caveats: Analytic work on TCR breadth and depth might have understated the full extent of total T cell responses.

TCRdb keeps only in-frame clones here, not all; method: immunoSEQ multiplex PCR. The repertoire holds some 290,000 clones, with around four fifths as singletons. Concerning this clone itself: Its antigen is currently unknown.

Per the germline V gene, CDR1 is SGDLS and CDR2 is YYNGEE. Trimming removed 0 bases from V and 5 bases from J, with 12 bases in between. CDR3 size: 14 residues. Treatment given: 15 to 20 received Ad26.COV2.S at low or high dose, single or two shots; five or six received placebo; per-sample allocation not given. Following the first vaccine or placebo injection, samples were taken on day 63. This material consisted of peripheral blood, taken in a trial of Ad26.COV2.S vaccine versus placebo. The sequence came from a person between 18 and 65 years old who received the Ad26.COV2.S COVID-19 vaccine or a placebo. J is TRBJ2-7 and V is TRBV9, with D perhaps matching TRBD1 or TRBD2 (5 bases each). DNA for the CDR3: TGTGCCAGCAGCGTAGGTTGGCAGGGAGACGAGCAGTACTTC. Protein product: CASSVGWQGDEQYF.